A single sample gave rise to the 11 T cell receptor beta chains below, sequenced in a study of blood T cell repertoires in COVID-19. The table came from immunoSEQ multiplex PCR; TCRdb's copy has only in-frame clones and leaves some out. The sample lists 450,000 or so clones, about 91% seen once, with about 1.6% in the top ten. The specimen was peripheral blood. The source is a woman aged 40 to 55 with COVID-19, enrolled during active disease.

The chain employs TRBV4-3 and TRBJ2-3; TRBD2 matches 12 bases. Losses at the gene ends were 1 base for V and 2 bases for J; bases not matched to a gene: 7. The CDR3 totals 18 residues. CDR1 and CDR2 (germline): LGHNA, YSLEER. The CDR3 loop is CASSQVGGLAGTTDTQYF. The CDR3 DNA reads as TGCGCCAGCAGCCAAGTCGGTGGACTAGCGGGGACCACAGATACGCAGTATTTT.

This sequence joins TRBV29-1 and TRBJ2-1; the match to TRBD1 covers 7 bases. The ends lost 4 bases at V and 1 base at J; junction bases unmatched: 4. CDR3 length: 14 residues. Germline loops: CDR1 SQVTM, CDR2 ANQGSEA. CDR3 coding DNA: TGCAGCGTTGTACAGGGGAAGTCCTACAATGAGCAGTTCTTC. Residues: CSVVQGKSYNEQFF.

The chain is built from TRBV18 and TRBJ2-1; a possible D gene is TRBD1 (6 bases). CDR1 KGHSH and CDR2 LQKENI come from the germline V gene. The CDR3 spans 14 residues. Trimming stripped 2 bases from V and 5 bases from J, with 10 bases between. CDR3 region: CASSPSSGDNEQFF. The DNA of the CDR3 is TGTGCCAGCTCACCATCATCAGGGGACAATGAGCAGTTCTTC.

CDR3: CASSELNTEAFF. In nucleotides, the CDR3 is TGTGCCAGCAGTGAGTTGAACACTGAAGCTTTCTTT. This rearrangement joins TRBV28 to TRBJ1-1, with no clear D. Germline assignment: CDR1 MDHEN and CDR2 SYDVKM. This CDR3 spans 12 amino acids. Trimming shortened V by 5 bases and J by 0 bases, and 4 bases separated the two germline ends. The full variable domain, in which reference TRBV28 and TRBJ1-1 provide the parts outside the CDR3, is DVKVTQSSRYLVKRTGEKVFLECVQDMDHENMFWYRQDPGLGLRLIYFSYDVKMKEKGDIPEGYSVSREKKERFSLILESASTNQTSMYLCASSELNTEAFFGQGTRLTVV.

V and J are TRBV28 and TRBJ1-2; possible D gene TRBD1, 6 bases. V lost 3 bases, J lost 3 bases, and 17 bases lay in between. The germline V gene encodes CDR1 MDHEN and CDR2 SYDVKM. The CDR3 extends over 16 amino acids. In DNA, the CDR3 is TGTGCCAGCAGTTTGGACCAGGGGTGGGTTGACTATGGCTACACCTTC. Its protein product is CASSLDQGWVDYGYTF.

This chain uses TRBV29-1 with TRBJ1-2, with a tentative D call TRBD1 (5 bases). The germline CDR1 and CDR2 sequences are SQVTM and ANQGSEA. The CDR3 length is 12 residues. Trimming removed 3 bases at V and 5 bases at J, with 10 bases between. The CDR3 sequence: CSVDPRQYGYTF. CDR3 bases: TGCAGCGTTGATCCCCGACAGTATGGCTACACCTTC.

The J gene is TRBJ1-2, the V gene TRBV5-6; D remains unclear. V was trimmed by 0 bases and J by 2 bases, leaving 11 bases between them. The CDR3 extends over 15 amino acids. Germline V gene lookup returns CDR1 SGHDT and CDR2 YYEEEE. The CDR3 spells CASSLAQGGNYGYTF. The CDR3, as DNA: TGTGCCAGCAGCTTGGCCCAAGGAGGGAACTATGGCTACACCTTC.

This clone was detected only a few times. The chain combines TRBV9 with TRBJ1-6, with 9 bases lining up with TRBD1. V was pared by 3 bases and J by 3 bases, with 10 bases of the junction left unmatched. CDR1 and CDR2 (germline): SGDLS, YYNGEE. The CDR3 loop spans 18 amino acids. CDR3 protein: CASSAPGGTGIYNSPLHF. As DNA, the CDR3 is TGTGCCAGCAGCGCCCCCGGTGGGACAGGGATCTATAATTCACCCCTCCACTTT.

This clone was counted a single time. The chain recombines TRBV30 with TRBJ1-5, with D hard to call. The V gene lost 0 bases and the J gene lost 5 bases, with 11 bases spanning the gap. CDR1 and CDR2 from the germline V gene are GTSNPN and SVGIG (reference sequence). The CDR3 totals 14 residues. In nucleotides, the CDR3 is TGTGCCTGGAGTGTGATCCGGGGTCATCAGCCCCAGCATTTT. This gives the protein CAWSVIRGHQPQHF. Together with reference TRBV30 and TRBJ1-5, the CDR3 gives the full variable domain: SQTIHQWPATLVQPVGSPLSLECTVEGTSNPNLYWYRQAAGRGLQLLFYSVGIGQISSEVPQNLSASRPQDRQFILSSKKLLLSDSGFYLCAWSVIRGHQPQHFGDGTRLSIL.

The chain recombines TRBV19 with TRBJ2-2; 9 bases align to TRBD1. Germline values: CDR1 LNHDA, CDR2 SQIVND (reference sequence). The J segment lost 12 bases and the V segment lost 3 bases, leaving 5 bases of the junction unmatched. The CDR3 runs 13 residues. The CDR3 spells CASSIRDREKLFF. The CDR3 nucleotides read TGTGCCAGTAGTATCCGGGACAGGGAGAAGCTGTTTTTT.

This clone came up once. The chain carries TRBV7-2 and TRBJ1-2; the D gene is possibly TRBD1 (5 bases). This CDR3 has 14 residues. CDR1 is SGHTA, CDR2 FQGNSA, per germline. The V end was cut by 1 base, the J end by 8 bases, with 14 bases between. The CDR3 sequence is CASSLEAGSGGYTF. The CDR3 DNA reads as TGTGCCAGCAGCTTAGAGGCAGGGTCTGGAGGCTACACCTTC.